Shown below are 30 T cell receptor beta chains from a single sample sequenced in a study of blood T cells in healthy people across ages. A second PCR, run for 7 to 11 cycles, used a sample-barcoded 5' primer plus a J-beta primer mix. TCRdb independently ran MiXCR on the 5' RACE reads; one entry per CDR3 protein. The repertoire has about 1.7 million distinct CDR3 sequences, under 30% of them found once; the top ten carry 6.5% to 8.5%. Material for sequencing was blood. The source is a woman in her twenties or thirties in good health.

This rearrangement joins TRBV12-3 or TRBV12-4 to TRBJ2-1, with TRBD2 matching over 8 bases. The CDR3 has 15 amino acids. The V segment lost 6 bases and the J segment 4 bases; nucleotides outside the gene matches: 8. This CDR3 is CASRPGLDLYNEQFF. CDR3 bases: TGTGCCAGCAGACCGGGACTAGACCTTTACAATGAGCAGTTCTTC.

The rearrangement joins TRBV6-2 or TRBV6-3 to TRBJ1-2; D uncertain. With 0 bases removed from V and 8 bases from J, the gap between germline ends came to 13 bases. CDR1 is MNHEY, CDR2 SVGEGT, per germline. The length of the CDR3 is 14 residues. Here the CDR3 reads CASSYSSGVRGYTF. DNA for the CDR3: TGTGCCAGCAGTTACTCGAGCGGGGTCCGCGGCTACACCTTC.

This CDR3 reads CASTATGKYEQYF. Written as DNA, the CDR3 is TGTGCCAGCACCGCCACAGGGAAATACGAGCAGTACTTC. V gene TRBV6-1 combines with J gene TRBJ2-7; TRBD1 is a possible D gene (6 bases). CDR1 is MNHNS and CDR2 is SASEGT in the germline V gene. Trimming took off 7 bases at V and 4 bases at J, with 14 bases between the two ends. CDR3 length equals 13 residues.

Turning to this clonotype: One junction end disagrees with the germline gene, perhaps due to a read error. The V gene is TRBV5-1, the J gene TRBJ1-1, with D uncertain. The CDR3 contains 14 residues. CDR1 SGHRS and CDR2 YFSETQ come from the germline V gene. Written as DNA, the CDR3 is TGCGCCGGCAGCTTGGTCGGGGAGAACACTGAAGCTTTCTTT. It encodes CAGSLVGENTEAFF.

There are a few counts of this clonotype. The chain carries TRBV10-3 and TRBJ1-1, with D perhaps matching TRBD1 (6 bases). Trimming pared 10 bases from V and 10 bases from J, leaving 16 bases between. Per germline, CDR1 ENHRY and CDR2 SYGVKD. The CDR3 contains 11 residues. The CDR3 DNA sequence: TGTGCCACGTCCCAGGGGATTGGAGCTTTCTTT. Its protein is CATSQGIGAFF.

Ten or more counts support this clonotype. The CDR3, as DNA: TGTGCCAGCAGCTTTCGTAACTCTGGGGCCAACGTCCTGACTTTC. Encoded protein: CASSFRNSGANVLTF. The V call is TRBV7-2, the J call TRBJ2-6; the D is unclear. In germline, CDR1 is SGHTA, CDR2 FQGNSA. CDR3 length: 15 amino acids. V lost 3 bases, J lost 0 bases, and 6 bases lay in between.

This clonotype has just one count. This chain links TRBV18 with TRBJ1-4; 7 bases map to TRBD1. V trimming: 0 bases; J trimming: 5 bases; junction bases outside the gene matches: 9. Per the germline V gene, CDR1 is KGHSH and CDR2 is LQKENI. The CDR3 has 17 amino acids. CDR3 loop: CASSPPGLQGENEKLFF. CDR3 coding DNA: TGTGCCAGCTCACCACCGGGTCTTCAGGGGGAGAATGAAAAACTGTTTTTT.

This rearrangement joins TRBV4-1 to TRBJ1-2; perhaps TRBD1 as D (5 bases). The ends were cut back, 0 bases at V and 7 bases at J, with 15 bases in the middle. Germline loops: CDR1 MGHRA, CDR2 YSYEKL. The CDR3 totals 15 residues. The CDR3 sequence is CASSQDRRGAGGYTF. As DNA, the CDR3 is TGCGCCAGCAGCCAAGATCGCCGGGGCGCAGGTGGCTACACCTTC.

V is TRBV20-1 and J is TRBJ2-3, with no clear D. Germline assignment: CDR1 DFQATT and CDR2 SNEGSKA (reference sequence). This CDR3 comprises 12 residues. With 7 bases removed from V and 6 bases from J, the gap between germline ends came to 14 bases. This CDR3 reads CSGARAVDTQYF. CDR3 coding DNA: TGCAGTGGGGCCCGTGCGGTGGATACGCAGTATTTT.

The chain combines TRBV6-7 with TRBJ2-7; D gene unclear. TRBV6-7 is an ORF for which the function is uncertain. V was cut by 2 bases and J by 0 bases, with 14 bases left in between. The CDR3 loop spans 16 amino acids. The CDR3 loop is CASSYPQAYLSYEQYF. For the CDR3, the DNA is TGTGCCAGCAGTTACCCCCAGGCCTACCTCTCCTACGAGCAGTACTTC.

This clonotype turned up a few times. The junction differs from germline at one of its ends, possibly a read error. This sequence joins TRBV20-1 and TRBJ2-3; possibly TRBD1 for D (7 bases). The CDR3 totals 12 residues. Germline V gives CDR1 DFQATT, CDR2 SNEGSKA (reference sequence). Here the CDR3 DNA reads TGCAGTGCCAGAGACAGGGAGGATACACAGTATTTT. Encoded protein: CSARDREDTQYF.

This sequence joins TRBV7-2 and TRBJ2-1, with TRBD2 matching over 8 bases. This CDR3 has 17 residues. Looked up from germline, CDR1 is SGHTA and CDR2 is FQGNSA. J gave up 4 bases and V 0 bases, and 8 bases lay outside the gene matches. CDR3 DNA sequence: TGTGCCAGCAGCTTAGCGGCCGTACTAGCGGAATACAATGAGCAGTTCTTC. This sequence encodes CASSLAAVLAEYNEQFF.

This clonotype was detected a few times. The V call is TRBV29-1, the J call TRBJ1-1; D unresolved. The CDR3 extends over 12 amino acids. The V and J ends lost 4 bases and 3 bases respectively, with 9 bases between them. Per germline, CDR1 SQVTM and CDR2 ANQGSEA. The CDR3 here is CSVVLGYTEAFF. The CDR3 DNA reads as TGCAGCGTTGTCCTGGGCTACACTGAAGCTTTCTTT. Full variable domain (rest looked up from reference TRBV29-1 and TRBJ1-1): SAVISQKPSRDICQRGTSLTIQCQVDSQVTMMFWYRQQPGQSLTLIATANQGSEATYESGFVIDKFPISRPNLTFSTLTVSNMSPEDSSIYLCSVVLGYTEAFFGQGTRLTVV.

This chain connects TRBV15 to TRBJ2-3; no clear D. Germline assignment: CDR1 LNHNV and CDR2 YYDKDF (reference sequence). V was cut by 3 bases and J by 5 bases, with 15 bases left in between. The CDR3 runs to 15 residues. CDR3 sequence (DNA): TGTGCCACCAGCAGTTTACTCCCGGTCGAAGATACGCAGTATTTT. This translates into CATSSLLPVEDTQYF.

The chain recombines TRBV7-2 with TRBJ2-4, with D perhaps TRBD1 or TRBD2 (5 bases each). The V end was cut by 1 base, the J end by 15 bases, with 13 bases between. Germline CDR1 reads SGHTA; CDR2 reads FQGNSA. The CDR3 extends over 12 amino acids. Here the CDR3 DNA reads TGTGCCAGCAGCTTAGGACCTTCCGGGACGTACTTC. Translation: CASSLGPSGTYF.

This clonotype has at least ten counts. The genes are TRBV25-1 and TRBJ2-7, with D possibly being TRBD1 or TRBD2 (5 bases each). Trimming removed 2 bases from V and 4 bases from J, with 18 bases in between. The CDR3 is made up of 16 amino acids. Germline V gene lookup returns CDR1 MGHDK and CDR2 SYGVNS. CDR3 sequence: CASSEGDGRGRYEQYF. The CDR3 DNA reads as TGTGCCAGCAGTGAAGGGGACGGGCGAGGAAGGTACGAGCAGTACTTC.

This clonotype was detected ten times or more. The rearrangement uses TRBV9 and TRBJ1-1; 7 bases line up with TRBD1. The CDR3 is 14 amino acids. V trimming: 0 bases; J trimming: 4 bases; junction bases outside the gene matches: 3. CDR1 and CDR2 (germline): SGDLS, YYNGEE. Here the CDR3 DNA reads TGTGCCAGCAGCGTAGCTTCAGGGGGCACTGAAGCTTTCTTT. Its translation is CASSVASGGTEAFF.

V and J are TRBV3-1 and TRBJ2-7; the D is unclear. Trimming shortened V by 2 bases and J by 8 bases, and 22 bases separated the two germline ends. The germline V gene encodes CDR1 LGHDT and CDR2 YNNKEL (reference sequence). The CDR3 covers 16 residues. Written as DNA, the CDR3 is TGTGCCAGCAGCCAACTCGGCGGAACGACTGCTACGAAGCAGTACTTC. This gives the protein CASSQLGGTTATKQYF.

This clonotype turned up a few times. The chain has TRBV2 and TRBJ1-6, with TRBD1 matching over 8 bases. Trimming removed 6 bases from V and 9 bases from J; junction bases left unmatched: 4. Germline loops: CDR1 SNHLY, CDR2 FYNNEI. CDR3 size: 13 residues. In DNA form, the CDR3 reads TGTGCCAGCAGGGACAGGGAGGGTTCACCCCTCCACTTT. Translated, it gives CASRDREGSPLHF. The whole variable domain, filled in from reference TRBV2 and TRBJ1-6, reads EPEVTQTPSHQVTQMGQEVILRCVPISNHLYFYWYRQILGQKVEFLVSFYNNEISEKSEIFDDQFSVERPDGSNFTLKIRSTKLEDSAMYFCASRDREGSPLHFGNGTRLTVT.

This clonotype was seen ten or more times. The rearrangement uses TRBV2 and TRBJ2-2; tentative D call: TRBD2 (6 bases). The CDR3 has 14 residues. From germline, CDR1 is SNHLY and CDR2 FYNNEI. The V gene lost 3 bases and the J gene lost 5 bases, with 10 bases spanning the gap. The CDR3 sequence is CASSDAGWTGELFF. For the CDR3, the DNA is TGTGCCAGCAGTGACGCGGGGTGGACCGGGGAGCTGTTTTTT.

This clonotype has at least ten counts. This chain links TRBV28 with TRBJ2-7, with unresolved D. The germline CDR1 and CDR2 sequences are MDHEN and SYDVKM. The CDR3 totals 14 residues. V shed 8 bases and J shed 1 base, with 15 bases lying between them. Here the CDR3 reads CASGIRRRSYEQYF. CDR3 DNA sequence: TGTGCCAGCGGGATCAGGAGAAGATCCTACGAGCAGTACTTC.

This clonotype has just one count. This may arise from a read error, as a much more abundant clone is one base away. The gene calls are TRBV29-1 and TRBJ2-1, with D perhaps matching TRBD1 (6 bases). Germline CDR1 is SQVTM and CDR2 is ANQGSEA. CDR3 length: 14 residues. The V end lost 5 bases, the J end lost 13 bases, and 24 bases lay between the germline ends. In DNA form, the CDR3 reads TGCAGCGTTATAACAGGGTTTTCACAAGAGACCCAGTTCTTC. This translates into CSVITGFSQETQFF.

The chain uses TRBV28 and TRBJ2-3; no firm D call. Germline V lookup: CDR1 MDHEN, CDR2 SYDVKM. The CDR3 runs 10 residues. The V gene lost 10 bases and the J gene lost 6 bases, with 8 bases spanning the gap. CDR3 bases: TGTGCCACCATCTGGGATACGCAGTATTTT. It translates to CATIWDTQYF. The variable domain in full, completed from reference TRBV28 and TRBJ2-3, reads DVKVTQSSRYLVKRTGEKVFLECVQDMDHENMFWYRQDPGLGLRLIYFSYDVKMKEKGDIPEGYSVSREKKERFSLILESASTNQTSMYLCATIWDTQYFGPGTRLTVL.

The sample holds a few counts of this clonotype. The rearrangement links TRBV3-1 to TRBJ1-5; D possibly corresponds to TRBD1 (5 bases). The CDR3 is made up of 13 amino acids. Germline assignment: CDR1 LGHDT and CDR2 YNNKEL (reference sequence). Trimming took off 6 bases at V and 4 bases at J, with 10 bases between the two ends. The CDR3: CASSQTVNQPQHF. The CDR3 nucleotides are TGTGCCAGCAGTCAGACAGTTAATCAGCCCCAGCATTTT.

The chain couples TRBV15 to TRBJ2-4; possibly TRBD1 for D (5 bases). Germline V lookup: CDR1 LNHNV, CDR2 YYDKDF (reference sequence). The germline V and J ends were trimmed by 5 bases and 1 base, with 15 bases remaining between them. The CDR3 is made up of 16 amino acids. Here the CDR3 reads CATSRPRVSAKNIQYF. The CDR3, as DNA: TGTGCCACCAGCCGCCCCAGGGTTTCCGCCAAAAACATTCAGTACTTC. The full variable domain, completed using reference TRBV15 and TRBJ2-4, is DAMVIQNPRYQVTQFGKPVTLSCSQTLNHNVMYWYQQKSSQAPKLLFHYYDKDFNNEADTPDNFQSRRPNTSFCFLDIRSPGLGDTAMYLCATSRPRVSAKNIQYFGAGTRLSVL.

The J gene is TRBJ2-3, the V gene TRBV7-2; D is unclear. This CDR3 is 15 amino acids long. Germline-derived CDR1 and CDR2 are SGHTA and FQGNSA. The V end lost 1 base, the J end lost 4 bases, and 12 bases lay between the germline ends. This chain's CDR3 is CASSLGAVLPDTQYF. The CDR3 bases are TGTGCCAGCAGCTTAGGTGCGGTTCTCCCAGATACGCAGTATTTT. Full variable domain (remainder filled in from reference TRBV7-2 and TRBJ2-3): GAGVSQSPSNKVTEKGKDVELRCDPISGHTALYWYRQSLGQGLEFLIYFQGNSAPDKSGLPSDRFSAERTGGSVSTLTIQRTQQEDSAVYLCASSLGAVLPDTQYFGPGTRLTVL.

Ten or more counts support this clonotype. CDR3 sequence (DNA): TGCAGTGCTCCAGCTTTGTTTAGGTCCTACAATGAGCAGTTCTTC. As protein: CSAPALFRSYNEQFF. The chain joins TRBV20-1 to TRBJ2-1, with unresolved D. V gave up 5 bases and J gave up 1 base, with 15 bases separating them. The CDR3 is 15 amino acids. Germline V lookup: CDR1 DFQATT, CDR2 SNEGSKA (reference sequence).

This clonotype was seen at least ten times. V usage is TRBV12-3 or TRBV12-4 and J usage is TRBJ1-2; a weak D match, TRBD1 (6 bases). CDR3 size: 14 residues. V lost 5 bases and J 1 base, leaving 11 bases between the germline ends. CDR3 DNA sequence: TGTGCCAGCAGTGACCGGACAGTTAACTATGGCTACACCTTC. This gives the protein CASSDRTVNYGYTF.

This clonotype appeared many times. This chain joins TRBV7-9 and TRBJ2-1, with unresolved D. Germline lookup yields CDR1 SEHNR and CDR2 FQNEAQ (reference sequence). The length of the CDR3 is 12 residues. V gave up 1 base and J gave up 10 bases, with 8 bases separating them. The CDR3 DNA sequence: TGTGCCAGCAGCTTAGGGGTCCGGGAGCAGTTCTTC. This sequence encodes CASSLGVREQFF. The complete variable domain, with remaining parts taken from reference TRBV7-9 and TRBJ2-1, reads DTGVSQNPRHKITKRGQNVTFRCDPISEHNRLYWYRQTLGQGPEFLTYFQNEAQLEKSRLLSDRFSAERPKGSFSTLEIQRTEQGDSAMYLCASSLGVREQFFGPGTRLTVL.

This clonotype was recorded a few times. This may arise from a read error, as a much more abundant clone is one base away. The V and J genes are TRBV12-3 or TRBV12-4 and TRBJ2-5; D remains ambiguous. The CDR3 totals 13 residues. The V gene lost 2 bases and the J gene lost 3 bases, with 7 bases spanning the gap. Here the CDR3 reads CASSLMAKETQYF. CDR3 coding DNA: TGTGCCAGCAGTTTAATGGCTAAAGAGACCCAGTACTTC.